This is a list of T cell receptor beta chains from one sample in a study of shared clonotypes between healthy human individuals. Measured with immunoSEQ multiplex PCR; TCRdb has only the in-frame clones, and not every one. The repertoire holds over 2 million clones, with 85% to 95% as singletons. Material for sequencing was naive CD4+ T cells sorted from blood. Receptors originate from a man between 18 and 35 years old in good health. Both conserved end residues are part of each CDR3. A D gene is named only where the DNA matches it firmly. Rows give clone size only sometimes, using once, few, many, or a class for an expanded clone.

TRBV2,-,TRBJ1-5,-,TGTGCCAGCAGTGATGTGCTTTCGAGGAATCAGCCCCAGCATTTT,CASSDVLSRNQPQHF
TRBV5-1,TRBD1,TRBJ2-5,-,TGCGCCAGCAGCTTGGGGACAGGGAGTCAAGAGACCCAGTACTTC,CASSLGTGSQETQYF
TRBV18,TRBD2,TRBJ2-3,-,TGTGCCAGCTCACCCGGCGGGGGTAGCACAGATACGCAGTATTTT,CASSPGGGSTDTQYF
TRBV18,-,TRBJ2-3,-,TGTGCCAGCTCACAGGGACAAAAAGATACGCAGTATTTT,CASSQGQKDTQYF
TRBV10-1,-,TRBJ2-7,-,TGCGCCAGCAGCGAGGGTGGTGCGGCCTCCTACGAGCAGTACTTC,CASSEGGAASYEQYF
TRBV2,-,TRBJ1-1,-,TGTGCCAGCATGGTAGGGGTCAACATGAACACTGAAGCTTTCTTT,CASMVGVNMNTEAFF
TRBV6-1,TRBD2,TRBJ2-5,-,TGTGCCAGCAGACCGGGACTAGCGGGGCAAGAGACCCAGTACTTC,CASRPGLAGQETQYF
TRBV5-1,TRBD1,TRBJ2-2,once,TGCGCCAGCAGCTCAACAGGGGGCTGGGCCGGGGAGCTGTTTTTT,CASSSTGGWAGELFF
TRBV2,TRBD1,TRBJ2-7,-,TGTGCCAGCAGTGGGTTGGGGGACAGGAGCTCCTACGAGCAGTACTTC,CASSGLGDRSSYEQYF
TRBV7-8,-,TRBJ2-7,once,TGTGCCAGCAGCTTAGCGCTTCTAATGGGTCAGGGAGGCGAGCAGTACTTC,CASSLALLMGQGGEQYF
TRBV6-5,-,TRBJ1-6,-,TGTGCCAGCACCAACGGGGGTTTAGGTTCACCCCTCCACTTT,CASTNGGLGSPLHF
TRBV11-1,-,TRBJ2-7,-,TGTGCCAGCAGCTTAGAATATGACTACGAGCAGTACTTC,CASSLEYDYEQYF
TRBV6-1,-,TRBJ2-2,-,TGTGCCAGCGGATCAGAGACAGTGCACACCGGGGAGCTGTTTTTT,CASGSETVHTGELFF
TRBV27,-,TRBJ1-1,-,TGTGCCAGCAGCACCAGACAGAGTTTAAACACTGAAGCTTTCTTT,CASSTRQSLNTEAFF
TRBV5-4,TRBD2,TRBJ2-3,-,TGTGCCAGCAGCTCCGAGCGGGGGGCTGACACAGATACGCAGTATTTT,CASSSERGADTDTQYF
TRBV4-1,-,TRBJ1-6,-,TGCGCCAGCAGCCAAGATCTGGGGGACACGAGCTCCTATAATTCACCCCTCCACTTT,CASSQDLGDTSSYNSPLHF
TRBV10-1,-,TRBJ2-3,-,TGCGCCAGCTCAACTAGCCCGGGCGGCACGCAGTATTTT,CASSTSPGGTQYF
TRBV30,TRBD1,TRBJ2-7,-,TGTGCCTGGAGTGTACGGGCAGGGGGCCACGAGCAGTACTTC,CAWSVRAGGHEQYF
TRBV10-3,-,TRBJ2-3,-,TGTGCCATCAGTTCGCTAGGGGCGGGCACAGATACGCAGTATTTT,CAISSLGAGTDTQYF
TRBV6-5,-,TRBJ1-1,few,TGTGCCAGCAGTTACTCGGGGGGTCGGACTGAAGCTTTCTTT,CASSYSGGRTEAFF
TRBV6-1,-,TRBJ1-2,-,TGTGCCAGCAGTGAAGTCACAGTCTATGGCTACACCTTC,CASSEVTVYGYTF
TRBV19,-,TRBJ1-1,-,TGTGCCAGTAGTAGGGAAAACACTGAAGCTTTCTTT,CASSRENTEAFF
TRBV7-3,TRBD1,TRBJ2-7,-,TGTGCCAGCAGCCATGGTTACAGGGGGCCTAGTGACGAGCAGTACTTC,CASSHGYRGPSDEQYF
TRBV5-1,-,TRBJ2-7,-,TGCGCCAGCAGCCGGGGACGGGACTACGAGCAGTACTTC,CASSRGRDYEQYF
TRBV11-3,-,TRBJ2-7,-,TGTGCCAGCAGCTTGGGATTCCTCTACGAGCAGTACTTC,CASSLGFLYEQYF
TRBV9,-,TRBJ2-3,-,TGTGCCAGCAGCGCCCTACTAGAGAGCGGTACGCAGTATTTT,CASSALLESGTQYF
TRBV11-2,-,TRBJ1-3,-,TGTGCCAGCAGCAGGGGGTTGAGAGGAAACACCATATATTTT,CASSRGLRGNTIYF
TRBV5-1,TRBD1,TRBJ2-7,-,TGCGCCAGCAGCTTGACCGGGACAGGGTACTACGAGCAGTACTTC,CASSLTGTGYYEQYF
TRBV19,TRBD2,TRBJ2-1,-,TGTGCCAGTAGTATAGGCGGGACTAGGTACTACAATGAGCAGTTCTTC,CASSIGGTRYYNEQFF
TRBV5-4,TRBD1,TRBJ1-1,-,TGTGCCAGCAGCCTAGGACAGGGGCCAGGGAACACTGAAGCTTTCTTT,CASSLGQGPGNTEAFF
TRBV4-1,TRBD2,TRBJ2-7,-,TGCGCCAGCAGCCAAGGGGCTAGCGGGACTATCTACGAGCAGTACTTC,CASSQGASGTIYEQYF
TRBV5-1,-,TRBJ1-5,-,TGCGCCAGCAGCTTGCTGGGGGAACAGCCCCAGCATTTT,CASSLLGEQPQHF
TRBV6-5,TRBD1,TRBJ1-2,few,TGTGCCAGCAGTTATTCCGGGACAGGGAACTATGGCTACACCTTC,CASSYSGTGNYGYTF
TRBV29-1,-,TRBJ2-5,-,TGCAGCGGGATTTCCGGGGCCCCGGAGACCCAGTACTTC,CSGISGAPETQYF
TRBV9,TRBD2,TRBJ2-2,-,TGTGCCAGCAGCGTAGCCAAGCGGGAGGGGTACACCGGGGAGCTGTTTTTT,CASSVAKREGYTGELFF
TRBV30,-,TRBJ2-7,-,TGTGCCTGGGGGGCCGGGAGATCCTACGAGCAGTACTTC,CAWGAGRSYEQYF
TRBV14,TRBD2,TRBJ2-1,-,TGTGCCAGCAGCCATAACGGAGTAGCGGGAGTGGTTGAGCAGTTCTTC,CASSHNGVAGVVEQFF
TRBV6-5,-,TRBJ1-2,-,TGTGCCAGCAGTTACCGGCAGTATGGCTACACCTTC,CASSYRQYGYTF
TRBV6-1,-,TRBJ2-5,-,TGTGCCAGCAGTGGCAGGGCAGGCCTCCAAGAGACCCAGTACTTC,CASSGRAGLQETQYF
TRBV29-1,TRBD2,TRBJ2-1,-,TGCAGCGTTGCGGGCGGGAGGGCCTCGAGCTCCTACAATGAGCAGTTCTTC,CSVAGGRASSSYNEQFF
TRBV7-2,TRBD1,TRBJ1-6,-,TGTGCCAGCAGCACGACAGGGACAACCTATAATTCACCCCTCCACTTT,CASSTTGTTYNSPLHF
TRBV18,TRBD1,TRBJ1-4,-,TGTGCCAGCTCACCACCCCGGACAGGGGGCTACAAACTGTTTTTT,CASSPPRTGGYKLFF
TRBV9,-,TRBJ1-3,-,TGTGCCAGCAGCTACAGCTCTGGAAACACCATATATTTT,CASSYSSGNTIYF
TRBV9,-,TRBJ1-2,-,TGTGCCAGCAGCGTAGGGGGTCTCTATGGCTACACCTTC,CASSVGGLYGYTF
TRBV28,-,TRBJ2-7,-,TGTGCCAGCAGTTTAAGTCAGGGGCCCTACGAGCAGTACTTC,CASSLSQGPYEQYF
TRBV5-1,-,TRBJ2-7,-,TGCGCCAGCAGATGGGATCTCTACGAGCAGTACTTC,CASRWDLYEQYF
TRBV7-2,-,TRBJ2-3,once,TGTGCCAGCAGCTTATTGGCGGGCAAGACTGCAGATACGCAGTATTTT,CASSLLAGKTADTQYF
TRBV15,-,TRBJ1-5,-,TGTGCCACCAGCAGAGATCAAAGAGATCAGCCCCAGCATTTT,CATSRDQRDQPQHF
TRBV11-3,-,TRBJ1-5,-,TGTGCCAGCAAAGTAAGGTGTGGCAATCAGCCCCAGCATTTT,CASKVRCGNQPQHF
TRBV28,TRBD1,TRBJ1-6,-,TGTGCCAGCAGCCTCCCCCGACAGGGAAGGAATTCACCCCTCCACTTT,CASSLPRQGRNSPLHF
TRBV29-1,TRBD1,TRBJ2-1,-,TGCAGCGTCCAAGACAGGGGGCTTCTCAATGAGCAGTTCTTC,CSVQDRGLLNEQFF
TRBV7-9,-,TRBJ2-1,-,TGTGCCAGCAGCTTCGGCAGGAGTCCCCCACTCGATGAGCAGTTCTTC,CASSFGRSPPLDEQFF
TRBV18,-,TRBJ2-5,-,TGTGCCAGCTCAAAATGGGCGTCCAACCCGCAAGAGACCCAGTACTTC,CASSKWASNPQETQYF
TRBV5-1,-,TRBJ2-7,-,TGCGCCAGCAGCTTGGGACGGACTCTCAGCTCCTACGAGCAGTACTTC,CASSLGRTLSSYEQYF
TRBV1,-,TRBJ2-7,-,TGCACCAGCAGCCCTCAACTAAGCGGGAGCAACTACGAGCAGTACTTC,CTSSPQLSGSNYEQYF
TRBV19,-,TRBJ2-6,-,TGTGCCAGTAGTACGCTAAAAAGCTCTGGGGCCAACGTCCTGACTTTC,CASSTLKSSGANVLTF
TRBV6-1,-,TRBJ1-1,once,TGTGCCAGCAGTGAGCAGGAGGGGTCGGGAGCTTTCTTT,CASSEQEGSGAFF
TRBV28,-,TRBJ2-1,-,TGTGCCAGCAGGGGAGGGGGAGTTTACAATGAGCAGTTCTTC,CASRGGGVYNEQFF
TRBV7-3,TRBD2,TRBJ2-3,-,TGTGCCAGCAGCTTAATAGGAACTAGCGGGGCGGCGACCAACACAGATACGCAGTATTTT,CASSLIGTSGAATNTDTQYF